The 23 T cell receptor beta chains below were found in one sample sequenced in a study of cytomegalovirus exposure and HLA in healthy donors. Libraries were prepared by immunoSEQ multiplex PCR; TCRdb keeps only in-frame clonotypes and omits some of them. Of 110,000 or so clones in the sample, about 88% are singletons; the top ten hold less than 4.5%. The sequenced material came from PBMCs. The receptors stem from a young man in good health and CMV-seropositive.

The rearrangement links TRBV5-1 to TRBJ2-3, with 13 bases matching TRBD2. There are 19 residues in the CDR3. Germline V gene data show CDR1 as SGHRS and CDR2 as YFSETQ. The V gene end was trimmed by 4 bases and the J gene end by 4 bases; junction bases not matched to a gene: 15. In nucleotides, the CDR3 is TGCGCCAGCAGCGACCCGACTAGCGGGGGGTTGTTCCAGTCAGATACGCAGTATTTT. Translating it yields CASSDPTSGGLFQSDTQYF.

V usage is TRBV7-9 and J usage is TRBJ2-1; 12 positions match TRBD1. This CDR3 is built from 15 residues. J was trimmed by 7 bases and V by 4 bases; bases with no gene match: 5. CDR1 and CDR2 (germline): SEHNR, FQNEAQ (reference sequence). As DNA, the CDR3 is TGTGCCAGCAGCTGGGACAGGGGGCGATCGAATGAGCAGTTCTTC. Amino acid sequence: CASSWDRGRSNEQFF.

This chain links TRBV9 with TRBJ2-7; D ambiguous. This CDR3 region has 15 residues. The ends were cut back, 0 bases at V and 0 bases at J, with 10 bases in the middle. Germline V lookup: CDR1 SGDLS, CDR2 YYNGEE. CDR3 region: CASSVGPGSSYEQYF. The CDR3 coding sequence is TGTGCCAGCAGCGTAGGTCCAGGAAGCTCCTACGAGCAGTACTTC.

The chain carries TRBV19 and TRBJ1-2, with D unclear. Germline V gene lookup returns CDR1 LNHDA and CDR2 SQIVND (reference sequence). Between the trimmed V and J ends, which lost 1 base and 7 bases, there was a span of 16 bases. The length of the CDR3 is 15 residues. CDR3 amino acids: CASSIGPRVGAGYTF. The CDR3 DNA reads as TGTGCCAGTAGTATAGGCCCAAGAGTGGGAGCTGGCTACACCTTC.

DNA for the CDR3: TGCGCCAGCCCACAGGGGGCGATTTTTCAGCCCCAGCATTTT. Protein sequence: CASPQGAIFQPQHF. The V gene is TRBV10-1, the J gene TRBJ1-5, with TRBD1 identical over 9 bases. CDR3 size: 14 residues. In germline, CDR1 is WNHNN, CDR2 SYGVQD (reference sequence). V gave up 8 bases and J gave up 6 bases; unmatched junction bases: 8.

The rearrangement uses TRBV29-1 and TRBJ2-1; D may be TRBD1 (5 bases). CDR3 size: 14 residues. Trimming pared 7 bases from V and 2 bases from J, leaving 15 bases between. CDR1 SQVTM and CDR2 ANQGSEA come from the germline V gene. CDR3 nucleotide sequence: TGCAGCGCAAATTCGGAACAGGCCTACAATGAGCAGTTCTTC. It is translated as CSANSEQAYNEQFF.

V usage is TRBV7-2 and J usage is TRBJ2-3; 7 bases map to TRBD2. Germline V CDR1 and CDR2: SGHTA, FQGNSA. This CDR3 contains 13 residues. The junction had 7 bases not matched to a gene; V was cut back by 7 bases and J by 6 bases. CDR3 bases: TGTGCCAGCAACACCCACGGGGGGGATACGCAGTATTTT. Its translation is CASNTHGGDTQYF.

The CDR3: CASSPRQGQYTEAFF. The CDR3 DNA sequence: TGTGCCAGCAGCCCCCGACAGGGTCAGTACACTGAAGCTTTCTTT. The chain links TRBV11-2 to TRBJ1-1, with 7 bases matching TRBD1. This CDR3 comprises 15 residues. The germline V gene has CDR1 SGHAT and CDR2 FQNNGV. Trimming at V came to 5 bases and at J to 3 bases, leaving 9 bases not matched to a gene.

This chain links TRBV5-6 with TRBJ2-1; 8 bases are shared with TRBD2. CDR1 and CDR2 from the germline V gene are SGHDT and YYEEEE. The trim removed 2 bases at V and 8 bases at J, leaving 9 bases unmatched. The CDR3 extends over 15 amino acids. Here the CDR3 DNA reads TGTGCCAGCAGCTTTATAGCGGGGTTTGACTATGAGCAGTTCTTC. Encoded protein: CASSFIAGFDYEQFF. The full variable domain, completed using reference TRBV5-6 and TRBJ2-1, is DAGVTQSPTHLIKTRGQQVTLRCSPKSGHDTVSWYQQALGQGPQFIFQYYEEEERQRGNFPDRFSGHQFPNYSSELNVNALLLGDSALYLCASSFIAGFDYEQFFGPGTRLTVL.

CDR3 coding DNA: TGTGCCAGCAGCCCCACAGCTAACTATGGCTACACCTTC. Translating gives CASSPTANYGYTF. The genes are TRBV14 and TRBJ1-2, with unresolved D. This CDR3 region has 13 residues. Germline V lookup: CDR1 SGHDN, CDR2 FVKESK. Deletions cut 4 bases from V and 0 bases from J, with 6 bases between.

The chain recombines TRBV6-1 with TRBJ1-1; maybe TRBD1 (6 bases). Between the trimmed V and J ends, which lost 2 bases and 11 bases, there was a span of 12 bases. The CDR3 length is 12 residues. Germline V gene data show CDR1 as MNHNS and CDR2 as SASEGT. CDR3: CASSETATGAFF. The CDR3 DNA is TGTGCCAGCAGTGAAACCGCTACAGGGGCTTTCTTT.

The V and J genes are TRBV4-1 and TRBJ2-1; TRBD2 matches 10 bases. This CDR3 has 16 residues. The germline CDR1 and CDR2 sequences are MGHRA and YSYEKL. V trimming: 8 bases; J trimming: 7 bases; junction bases outside the gene matches: 14. DNA of the CDR3: TGCGCCAGCTCTCTGCATATTGGACTAGCGGTGAATGAGCAGTTCTTC. This gives the protein CASSLHIGLAVNEQFF.

This sequence joins TRBV10-3 and TRBJ1-2; D might be TRBD1 (6 bases). V gave up 6 bases and J gave up 4 bases, with 21 bases separating them. The CDR3 contains 16 residues. Germline values: CDR1 ENHRY, CDR2 SYGVKD. The CDR3 DNA reads TGTGCCATCAGCCTTATTGGGGGGGCGAGGGGCTATGGCTACACCTTC. It encodes CAISLIGGARGYGYTF.

The chain is built from TRBV29-1 and TRBJ1-6, with D perhaps TRBD1 (6 bases). The CDR3 runs to 13 residues. V was trimmed by 7 bases and J by 8 bases, leaving 15 bases between them. Germline CDR1 SQVTM, CDR2 ANQGSEA. CDR3 in DNA: TGCAGCGCTCGGAAAGGGGGGGATTCACCCCTCCACTTT. This gives the protein CSARKGGDSPLHF.

This clone was picked up a small number of times. The rearrangement uses TRBV4-3 and TRBJ2-2; 7 positions agree with TRBD1. Germline assignment: CDR1 LGHNA and CDR2 YSLEER. The length of the CDR3 is 17 residues. V lost 1 base and J lost 9; bases outside the gene matches: 14. The CDR3: CASSQAGQDVAGRELFF. The CDR3 DNA reads as TGCGCCAGCAGCCAAGCCGGACAGGACGTTGCGGGCCGGGAGCTGTTTTTT.

The chain links TRBV7-8 to TRBJ2-1; D gene unclear. The ends were cut back, 2 bases at V and 1 base at J, with 6 bases in the middle. Germline V gene sequence: CDR1 SGHVS, CDR2 FQNEAQ. CDR3 length: 14 residues. CDR3 nucleotide sequence: TGTGCCAGCAGCTTAATTCCTTCCTACAATGAGCAGTTCTTC. This sequence encodes CASSLIPSYNEQFF.

The chain has TRBV9 and TRBJ1-1; 7 bases agree with TRBD1. Looked up from germline, CDR1 is SGDLS and CDR2 is YYNGEE. The CDR3 sequence is 12 residues long. The V segment lost 4 bases and the J segment 6 bases; nucleotides outside the gene matches: 3. CDR3 nucleotide sequence: TGTGCCAGCAGCCACGACAGGGCTGAAGCTTTCTTT. It yields the protein CASSHDRAEAFF.

The rearrangement links TRBV10-3 to TRBJ1-6; D not resolved. Germline CDR1 and CDR2: ENHRY and SYGVKD. V was pared by 6 bases and J by 6 bases, with 9 bases between. The CDR3 is 13 residues long. The chain's CDR3 is CAISYSLNSPLHF. Written as DNA, the CDR3 is TGTGCCATCAGCTACAGCCTTAATTCACCCCTCCACTTT.

The chain has TRBV30 and TRBJ2-7; 8 bases fit TRBD2. Germline V gives CDR1 GTSNPN, CDR2 SVGIG (reference sequence). V shed 3 bases and J 4 bases; nucleotides not matched to a gene: 5. This CDR3 spans 13 amino acids. CDR3 sequence: CAWSLAGPYEQYF. The CDR3 DNA reads as TGTGCCTGGAGCTTAGCGGGGCCTTACGAGCAGTACTTC.

The V and J genes are TRBV11-2 and TRBJ2-7, with TRBD1 identical over 8 bases. CDR1 is SGHAT, CDR2 FQNNGV, per germline. V was pared by 5 bases and J by 4 bases, with 10 bases of the junction left unmatched. The CDR3 is 15 amino acids. This CDR3 is CASSLPFRGPYEQYF. The DNA of the CDR3 is TGTGCCAGCAGCCTACCCTTCAGGGGGCCATACGAGCAGTACTTC.

The rearrangement links TRBV7-9 to TRBJ2-2, with 9 bases matching TRBD2. The CDR3 runs to 15 residues. Germline-derived CDR1 and CDR2 are SEHNR and FQNEAQ (reference sequence). The J segment lost 7 bases and the V segment lost 5 bases, leaving 8 bases of the junction unmatched. CDR3 sequence (DNA): TGTGCCAGCAGCCATCCGCGGGGGGGCCACGGGGAGCTGTTTTTT. Its translation: CASSHPRGGHGELFF. Based on the CDR3 plus reference TRBV7-9 and TRBJ2-2, the full variable domain is DTGVSQNPRHKITKRGQNVTFRCDPISEHNRLYWYRQTLGQGPEFLTYFQNEAQLEKSRLLSDRFSAERPKGSFSTLEIQRTEQGDSAMYLCASSHPRGGHGELFFGEGSRLTVL.

This clone came up a few times. The chain employs TRBV5-1 and TRBJ1-5, with 10 bases fitting TRBD1. V dropped 0 bases and J dropped 3; count of bases not matched to a gene: 0. The CDR3 consists of 15 residues. Germline-derived CDR1 and CDR2 are SGHRS and YFSETQ. The CDR3 reads CASSLGQGANQPQHF. The CDR3, as DNA: TGCGCCAGCAGCTTGGGACAGGGGGCCAATCAGCCCCAGCATTTT.

The gene calls are TRBV9 and TRBJ1-2; 10 positions agree with TRBD1. The CDR3 totals 12 residues. The germline V gene encodes CDR1 SGDLS and CDR2 YYNGEE. Trimming at V came to 7 bases and at J to 7 bases, leaving 4 bases not matched to a gene. CDR3 loop: CASGGQGSGYTF. CDR3 sequence (DNA): TGTGCCAGCGGGGGACAGGGGAGTGGCTACACCTTC.